A selection of T cell receptor beta chains follows, all from one sample in a study of post-analysis software for immune sequencing data. TCRdb passed the PCR reads through MiXCR, listing each CDR3 protein once. The profile shows approximately 570,000 distinct CDR3 sequences, 40% to 50% of them singletons. The sequenced sample consisted of blood. All receptors derive from a girl aged 10 to 17 with multiple sclerosis. Both conserved end residues are part of each CDR3. The order of the fields is clone size, D gene, J gene, V gene, CDR3 protein, CDR3 DNA. A D gene is named only where the DNA matches it firmly. Some rows have no size entry. The others give once, few or many, or a class for an expanded clone.

clone_size: .
d_call: .
j_call: TRBJ1-5
v_call: TRBV4-1
cdr3_aa: CASRQGHLSNQPQHF
cdr3_nt: TGCGCCAGCAGGCAGGGACATCTTAGCAATCAGCCCCAGCATTTT

clone_size: .
d_call: .
j_call: TRBJ2-2
v_call: TRBV7-7
cdr3_aa: CASSDLAGTGELFF
cdr3_nt: TGTGCTAGCAGCGATTTGGCGGGCACCGGGGAGCTGTTTTTT

clone_size: many
d_call: .
j_call: TRBJ2-7
v_call: TRBV20-1
cdr3_aa: CSARDGGGYEQYF
cdr3_nt: TGCAGTGCTAGAGATGGGGGCGGCTACGAGCAGTACTTC

clone_size: .
d_call: TRBD1
j_call: TRBJ1-1
v_call: TRBV6-1
cdr3_aa: CASSELTGGIEAFF
cdr3_nt: TGTGCCAGCAGTGAACTCACAGGGGGCATTGAAGCTTTCTTT

clone_size: .
d_call: .
j_call: TRBJ1-6
v_call: TRBV12-3/TRBV12-4
cdr3_aa: CASSSGHLYNSPLHF
cdr3_nt: TGTGCCAGCAGTTCGGGACACCTCTATAATTCACCCCTCCACTTT

clone_size: .
d_call: .
j_call: TRBJ2-1
v_call: TRBV6-4
cdr3_aa: CASSENQGQGNEQFF
cdr3_nt: TGTGCCAGCAGTGAGAATCAGGGGCAAGGCAATGAGCAGTTCTTC

clone_size: few
d_call: .
j_call: TRBJ2-1
v_call: TRBV6-5
cdr3_aa: CASSYSSRGYNEQFF
cdr3_nt: TGTGCCAGCAGTTACTCGAGTCGGGGCTACAATGAGCAGTTCTTC

clone_size: once
d_call: .
j_call: TRBJ1-1
v_call: TRBV12-3/TRBV12-4
cdr3_aa: CASSHRDVAFF
cdr3_nt: TGTGCCAGCAGTCACAGGGATGTGGCTTTCTTT

clone_size: once
d_call: .
j_call: TRBJ2-3
v_call: TRBV4-1
cdr3_aa: CASSQADISSDTQYF
cdr3_nt: TGCGCCAGCAGCCAAGCAGACATTAGCTCAGATACGCAGTATTTT

clone_size: .
d_call: TRBD1
j_call: TRBJ2-1
v_call: TRBV19
cdr3_aa: CASSVRDREIRNEQFF
cdr3_nt: TGTGCCAGTAGTGTCCGGGACAGGGAAATCAGAAATGAGCAGTTCTTC

clone_size: few
d_call: .
j_call: TRBJ2-7
v_call: TRBV4-1
cdr3_aa: CASSQSRHHDSYEQYF
cdr3_nt: TGCGCCAGCAGCCAAAGCCGGCACCATGATTCCTACGAGCAGTACTTC

clone_size: .
d_call: TRBD2
j_call: TRBJ2-1
v_call: TRBV4-1
cdr3_aa: CASSQDATSGRLEQFF
cdr3_nt: TGCGCCAGCAGCCAAGATGCGACTAGCGGGAGACTTGAGCAGTTCTTC

clone_size: once
d_call: .
j_call: TRBJ1-5
v_call: TRBV20-1
cdr3_aa: CSALGQFNQHF
cdr3_nt: TGCAGTGCTCTCGGACAGTTTAACCAGCATTTT

clone_size: .
d_call: .
j_call: TRBJ1-2
v_call: TRBV6-1
cdr3_aa: CASSRFSLANYGYTF
cdr3_nt: TGTGCCAGCAGCAGATTCTCCCTAGCTAACTATGGCTACACCTTC

clone_size: .
d_call: .
j_call: TRBJ2-3
v_call: TRBV4-1
cdr3_aa: CASSQGRVRGRTDTQYF
cdr3_nt: TGCGCCAGCAGCCAAGGGCGGGTCCGGGGGCGCACAGATACGCAGTATTTT